The clone carrying this TCR beta chain was seen ten or more times. Its target is not known. The data were obtained in a study of T-cell reconstitution after alpha-beta-depleted transplantation in children. General study points: T-cell counts and diversity were attributed mostly to newly produced T cells one year after transplant. Surviving recipient T cells and thymic progenitors underlay high day-60 TCRbeta diversity in some patients.

During its preparation, the TCRbeta library received unique molecular identifiers. TCRdb reanalysed the PCR reads using MiXCR and keeps one entry per CDR3 protein. The sample records a few hundred thousand distinct CDR3 sequences, under 14% being singletons. The germline V gene encodes CDR1 SGHRS and CDR2 YFSETQ. The CDR3 has 13 residues. Trimming removed 1 base at V and 4 bases at J, with 9 bases between. Here the sequenced sample was peripheral blood, taken 180 days after TCRalphabeta/CD19-depleted stem cell transplant. The clonotype was recovered from a male patient between 2 and 15 years old who had a stem cell transplant for chronic granulomatous disease, so the T cells may come from the graft donor. J is TRBJ2-7 and V is TRBV5-1; D remains ambiguous. CDR3 in DNA: TGCGCCAGCAGCTTGAAGACACCATACGAGCAGTACTTC. Protein sequence: CASSLKTPYEQYF.